Listed here are 3 T cell receptor beta chains from one sample, sequenced in a study of human T cells and chemical hapten exposure. TCRdb recomputed calls from the RACE reads with MiXCR, one row per CDR3 protein. The table has more than 75,000 distinct CDR3 sequences, roughly 10% seen once. The time point is: patch test 2, 6 weeks after DPC sensitization. This sample's treatment: therapeutic diphenylcyclopropenone sensitization with weekly scalp DPC. Source: whole blood, taken in connection with sensitization to the hapten diphenylcyclopropenone (DPC). The source is a woman under 40 with alopecia areata. Some clones in this sample may be carry-over from other donors' samples.

This clonotype has at least ten counts. The chain links TRBV29-1 to TRBJ1-5; D might be TRBD1 (6 bases). The V end was cut by 0 bases, the J end by 5 bases, with 11 bases between. The CDR3 is 14 amino acids. Germline CDR1 SQVTM, CDR2 ANQGSEA. The CDR3: CSVEEGGSHQPQHF. The CDR3, as DNA: TGCAGCGTTGAAGAAGGGGGGAGTCATCAGCCCCAGCATTTT. The variable domain in full, completed from reference TRBV29-1 and TRBJ1-5, reads SAVISQKPSRDICQRGTSLTIQCQVDSQVTMMFWYRQQPGQSLTLIATANQGSEATYESGFVIDKFPISRPNLTFSTLTVSNMSPEDSSIYLCSVEEGGSHQPQHFGDGTRLSIL.

This clonotype was detected many times. The chain links TRBV9 to TRBJ1-6; no clear D gene. V was shortened by 3 bases and J by 9 bases, with 10 bases between the two germline ends. The CDR3 length is 13 residues. CDR1 SGDLS and CDR2 YYNGEE come from the germline V gene. This CDR3 is CASSAREGSPLHF. CDR3 sequence (DNA): TGTGCCAGCAGCGCGCGAGAGGGTTCACCCCTCCACTTT.

This clonotype was seen a handful of times. The chain combines TRBV29-1 with TRBJ1-2; weak D call: TRBD1 (6 bases). The CDR3 runs 11 residues. V lost 4 bases and J 8 bases, leaving 11 bases between the germline ends. Germline V gene sequence: CDR1 SQVTM, CDR2 ANQGSEA. CDR3 protein: CSVVGALGYTF. The CDR3 nucleotides are TGCAGCGTTGTGGGGGCCTTGGGCTACACCTTC.